Listed here is a single T cell receptor (beta chain). Germline CDR1 is LNHDA and CDR2 is SQIVND (reference sequence). This CDR3 is built from 14 residues. Trimming cost V 6 bases and J 0 bases, with 6 bases left between them. These data come from a study of T cell changes during pregnancy in multiple sclerosis. Repertoires were generated with immunoSEQ multiplex PCR, while TCRdb's copy carries only in-frame clones and drops some. The sample lists fewer than 70,000 clones, around nine tenths occurring once. The chain employs TRBV19 and TRBJ1-6; D remains ambiguous. This clonotype originated in a human donor whose cells served as feeder cells for cultures in a pregnancy study. Sequenced sample: peripheral blood from another person, used as feeder cells. The CDR3 sequence: CASRKSSYNSPLHF. DNA of the CDR3: TGTGCCAGTAGAAAAAGCTCCTATAATTCACCCCTCCACTTT.